The present entry profiles one TCR beta chain with its context. TCRdb reprocessed the RT-PCR reads via MiXCR and lists one record per CDR3 protein. The table includes more than 550,000 distinct CDR3 sequences, about 14% detected once. This clonotype was sampled from a female donor in good health, serving as a healthy control. The sequencing input was memory CD4+ T cells from blood.

The CDR3 nucleotides read TGTGCCAGCAGCTTTGTAGGACTTAACACTGAAGCTTTCTTT. Translated, it gives CASSFVGLNTEAFF. The V call is TRBV7-2, the J call TRBJ1-1; D remains ambiguous. The CDR3 is 14 amino acids. The germline CDR1 and CDR2 sequences are SGHTA and FQGNSA. Trimming took off 3 bases at V and 2 bases at J, with 10 bases between the two ends.